The following is a TCR beta chain sequence with its context. Its antigen is not known. One end of the junction does not line up with germline, which may come from a read error. From germline, CDR1 is SQVTM and CDR2 ANQGSEA. The CDR3 is 17 amino acids. The data stem from a study of CD8 T cells in ankylosing spondylitis. The study, taken as a whole, reports: Earlier reports found some motif variants in synovial fluid and blood in reactive arthritis. Apparently characteristic of ankylosing spondylitis blood was a TCR beta motif (under ten highly homologous variants). Peripheral blood held disease-linked clones only at relatively low frequency, and these were CD8+. Clones tied to disease were said to be significantly enriched in matched ankylosing spondylitis synovial fluid.

TCRdb processed the 5' RACE reads anew with MiXCR; each CDR3 protein has one entry. This table holds fewer than 400,000 distinct CDR3 sequences, roughly 14% found once. The chain links TRBV29-1 to TRBJ2-5; tentative D call: TRBD1 (8 bases). The sequencing sample was made of blood, either unsorted or a sorted T cell fraction (not recorded which). The receptor was derived from a male donor with ankylosing spondylitis or in good health (not recorded which). CDR3 sequence reads: CSVRNRGGSAHQETQYF. The DNA for the CDR3 is TGCAGCGTTAGAAACAGGGGGGGGTCAGCCCACCAGGAGACCCAGTACTTC. The variable domain in full, with the rest retrieved from reference TRBV29-1 and TRBJ2-5, is SAVISQKPSRDICQRGTSLTIQCQVDSQVTMMFWYRQQPGQSLTLIATANQGSEATYESGFVIDKFPISRPNLTFSTLTVSNMSPEDSSIYLCSVRNRGGSAHQETQYFGPGTRLLVL.